The present T cell receptor beta chain was sequenced within a study of T cell repertoires in cytomegalovirus infection. Overall study: Through public TCR beta signatures, both CMV infection and matching HLA type were indicated. The study, taken as a whole, reports: Carriers of CMV and the relevant HLA type were discriminated by public TCR beta frequency.

TCRdb reprocessed the reads with MiXCR, giving one entry per CDR3 protein. The table records 210,000 or so distinct CDR3 sequences, under 8.5% of them present only once. The table lists this clonotype with a few counts. The antigen is undetermined. Trimming removed 7 bases from V and 3 bases from J, with 10 bases in between. Germline CDR1 MNHNS, CDR2 SASEGT. The CDR3 contains 13 residues. This receptor was identified in a human donor in good health (CMV status not recorded). Some clones in this sample may be carry-over from other donors' samples. Sequenced sample: PBMCs. The chain joins TRBV6-1 to TRBJ2-1, with D unresolved. Here the CDR3 reads CASKNDLYNEQFF. The CDR3 region has the DNA TGTGCCAGCAAAAACGATCTCTACAATGAGCAGTTCTTC.